This TCR beta chain derives from a study of blood T cell repertoires in COVID-19. Libraries were prepared by immunoSEQ multiplex PCR; TCRdb keeps only in-frame clonotypes and omits some of them. The table shows roughly 120,000 clones, with about three quarters occurring only once. V dropped 4 bases and J dropped 2 bases, with 12 bases sitting between them. The germline V gene encodes CDR1 MNHEY and CDR2 SVGAGI. The CDR3 totals 14 residues. This clone appeared a single time. The chain links TRBV6-5 to TRBJ2-7; D remains ambiguous. The receptor's source is a human donor in a cohort sampled during active or convalescent COVID-19. The sample taken for sequencing was peripheral blood. The CDR3 DNA reads TGTGCCAGCAGTTTTCAGCCTGGGCCCTACGAGCAGTACTTC. It yields the protein CASSFQPGPYEQYF.